This T cell receptor beta chain comes out of a study of blood T cell repertoires in COVID-19 (dated by TCRdb to 2018 to 2020). Context from the whole study: Collaborator samples came from the United States, Italy and Spain and covered acute and convalescent phases of COVID-19. The prospective study material was composed of cDNA or gDNA derived from T cells, B-cell-depleted T cells, or PBMCs. The dataset comprised deeply sampled blood TCRbeta repertoires from subjects exposed to, actively infected with, or recovered from COVID-19. The repertoires were made available in a free public database intended to serve as a resource for research on the immune response to SARS-CoV-2. The samples were drawn from the first 160 participants of the ongoing ImmuneRACE study and from about 1,200 subjects provided by 6 global collaborators. Sample metadata almost always included a de-identified subject ID, COVID-19 status, age in years and sex. Where HLA class I and class II types were available, the types were taken from metadata supplied by the sample provider, not from assay-based typing. Overall study results and their limits: The amount of clinical and demographic metadata varied by source and participant and was provided uncurated.

The immunoSEQ Assay, a bias-controlled multiplex PCR, was used to amplify TCRbeta CDR3 regions from genomic DNA. Turning to the authors' computational methods: Within the assay, amplification of reference gene primers was used to estimate how many nucleated cells each sample contained. To quantify the absolute abundance of each unique TCRbeta CDR3 rearrangement, sequence reads were collapsed and filtered. For each sample, productive Simpson clonality was calculated as the square root of Simpson's diversity index across productive rearrangements. TCRdb mirrors the immuneACCESS table, restricted to in-frame sequences. Some clones are absent from its copies; in checked studies, under half trace to an unresolved V gene, and the reason for the others is unknown. That table is the source of V, J and clone size, and D and trimming were worked out from the DNA. For this sample there are roughly 410,000 clones; over 75% appear just once. Around 1.5% of the sample is in the top ten clones.

One collaborating source in Seattle enrolled patients while the patients were actively infected and followed the patients over time throughout the course of disease. Each collaborating institution followed its own protocols to collect whole blood in K2EDTA tubes. For TCRbeta analysis, collaborators shipped samples in one of three forms: frozen whole blood, isolated PBMCs, or DNA extracted from either of those sample types. To note about this clone: Its recognized antigen is unknown. No quality values exist for individual bases; no much larger clone is one base distant.

Sequenced input: peripheral blood. The sequence was collected from a woman aged 40 to 49 with COVID-19, enrolled during active disease.

In nucleotide form, the sequence is TGTGCCAGCAGCTTAAGCGGGGGGGCACCCGATACGCAGTATTTT. This yields the protein CASSLSGGAPDTQYF. The chain joins TRBV7-9 to TRBJ2-3; TRBD2 matches 10 bases in the middle. The cysteine opens and the phenylalanine closes a CDR3 of 15 amino acids. Only CDR3 DNA remains: 45 bases, in frame from the first base. Relative to germline, V is missing 2 bases and J is missing 6 bases, with 5 bases of the junction outside any gene match. From a lookup of the germline V gene (reference sequence), CDR1 and CDR2 are SEHNR and FQNEAQ. Reference TRBV7-9 and TRBJ2-3 genes cover what lies past the CDR3, so the full variable domain is DTGVSQNPRHKITKRGQNVTFRCDPISEHNRLYWYRQTLGQGPEFLTYFQNEAQLEKSRLLSDRFSAERPKGSFSTLEIQRTEQGDSAMYLCASSLSGGAPDTQYFGPGTRLTVL.